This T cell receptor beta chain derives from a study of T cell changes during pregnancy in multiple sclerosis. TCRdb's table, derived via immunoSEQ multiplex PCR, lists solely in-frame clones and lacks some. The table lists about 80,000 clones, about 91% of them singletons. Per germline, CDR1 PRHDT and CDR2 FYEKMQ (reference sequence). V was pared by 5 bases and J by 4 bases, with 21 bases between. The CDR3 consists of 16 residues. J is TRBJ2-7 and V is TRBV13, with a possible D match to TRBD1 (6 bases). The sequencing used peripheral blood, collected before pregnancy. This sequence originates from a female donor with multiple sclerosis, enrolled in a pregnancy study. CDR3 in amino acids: CASSETDSAGSYEQYF. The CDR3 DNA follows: TGTGCCAGCAGCGAAACGGACAGCGCCGGCAGTTACGAGCAGTACTTC.